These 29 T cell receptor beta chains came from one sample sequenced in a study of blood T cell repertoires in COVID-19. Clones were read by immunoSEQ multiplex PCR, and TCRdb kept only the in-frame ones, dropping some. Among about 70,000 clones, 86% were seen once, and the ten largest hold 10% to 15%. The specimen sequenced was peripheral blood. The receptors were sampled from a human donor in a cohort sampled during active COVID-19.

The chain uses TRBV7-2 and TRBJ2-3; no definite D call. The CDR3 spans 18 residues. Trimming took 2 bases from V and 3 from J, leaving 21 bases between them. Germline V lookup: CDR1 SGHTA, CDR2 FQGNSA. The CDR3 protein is CASSLRPSGLVGTDTQYF. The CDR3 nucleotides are TGTGCCAGCAGCTTAAGGCCGTCGGGTCTCGTCGGGACAGATACGCAGTATTTT.

CDR3: CASSFQTGNTGELFF. The CDR3 region has the DNA TGTGCCAGCAGCTTCCAGACAGGGAACACCGGGGAGCTGTTTTTT. The chain links TRBV7-2 to TRBJ2-2; possible D gene TRBD1, 6 bases. CDR1 and CDR2 from the germline V gene are SGHTA and FQGNSA. The length of the CDR3 is 15 residues. Trimming took 3 bases from V and 1 from J, leaving 9 bases between them.

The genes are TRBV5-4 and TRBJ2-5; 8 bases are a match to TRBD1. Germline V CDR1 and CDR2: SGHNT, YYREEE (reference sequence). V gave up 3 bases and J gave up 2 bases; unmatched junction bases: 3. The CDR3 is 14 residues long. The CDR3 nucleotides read TGTGCCAGCAGCTCTACAGGGGGACAAGAGACCCAGTACTTC. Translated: CASSSTGGQETQYF.

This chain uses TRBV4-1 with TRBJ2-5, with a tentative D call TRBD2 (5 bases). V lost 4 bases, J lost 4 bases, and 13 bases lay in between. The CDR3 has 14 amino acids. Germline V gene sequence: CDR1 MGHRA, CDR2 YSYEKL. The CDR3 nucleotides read TGCGCCAGCAGCCCCCTTCGACTATCAGAGACCCAGTACTTC. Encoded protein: CASSPLRLSETQYF.

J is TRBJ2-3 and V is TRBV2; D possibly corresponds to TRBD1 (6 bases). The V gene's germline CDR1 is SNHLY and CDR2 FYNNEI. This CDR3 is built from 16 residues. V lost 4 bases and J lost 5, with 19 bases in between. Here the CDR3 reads CASSVGRGKARDTQYF. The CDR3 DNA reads TGTGCCAGCAGTGTCGGAAGGGGGAAGGCAAGAGATACGCAGTATTTT. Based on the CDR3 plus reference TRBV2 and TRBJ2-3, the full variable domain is EPEVTQTPSHQVTQMGQEVILRCVPISNHLYFYWYRQILGQKVEFLVSFYNNEISEKSEIFDDQFSVERPDGSNFTLKIRSTKLEDSAMYFCASSVGRGKARDTQYFGPGTRLTVL.

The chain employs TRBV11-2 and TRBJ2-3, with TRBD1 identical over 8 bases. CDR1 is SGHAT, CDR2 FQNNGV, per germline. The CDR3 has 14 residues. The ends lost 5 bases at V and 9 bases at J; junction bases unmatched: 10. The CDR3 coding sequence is TGTGCCAGCAGCCTGGACAGGGCCCATGAGACGCAGTATTTT. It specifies CASSLDRAHETQYF. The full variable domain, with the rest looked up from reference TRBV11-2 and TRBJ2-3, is EAGVAQSPRYKIIEKRQSVAFWCNPISGHATLYWYQQILGQGPKLLIQFQNNGVVDDSQLPKDRFSAERLKGVDSTLKIQPAKLEDSAVYLCASSLDRAHETQYFGPGTRLTVL.

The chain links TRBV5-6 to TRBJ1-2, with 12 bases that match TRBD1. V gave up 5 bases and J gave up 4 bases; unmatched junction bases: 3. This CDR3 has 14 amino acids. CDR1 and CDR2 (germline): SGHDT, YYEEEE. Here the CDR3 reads CASRGTGGIYGYTF. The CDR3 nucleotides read TGTGCCAGCAGGGGGACAGGGGGCATCTATGGCTACACCTTC.

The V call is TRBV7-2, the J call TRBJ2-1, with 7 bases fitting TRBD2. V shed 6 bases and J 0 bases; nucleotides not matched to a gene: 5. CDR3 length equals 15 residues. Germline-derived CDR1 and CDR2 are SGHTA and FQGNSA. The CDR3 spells CASSPGGSSYNEQFF. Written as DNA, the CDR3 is TGTGCCAGCAGTCCCGGGGGGAGCTCCTACAATGAGCAGTTCTTC.

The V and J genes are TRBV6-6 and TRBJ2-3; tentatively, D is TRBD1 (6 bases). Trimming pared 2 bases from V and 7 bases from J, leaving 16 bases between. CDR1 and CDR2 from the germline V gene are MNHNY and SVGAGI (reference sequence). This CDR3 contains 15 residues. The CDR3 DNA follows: TGTGCCAGCAGTTACAGTGGGGGCGCGAAAAATACGCAGTATTTT. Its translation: CASSYSGGAKNTQYF.

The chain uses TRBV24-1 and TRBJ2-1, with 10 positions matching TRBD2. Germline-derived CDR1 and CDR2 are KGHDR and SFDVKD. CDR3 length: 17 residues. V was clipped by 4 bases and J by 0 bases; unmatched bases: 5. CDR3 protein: CATSDHASGGSYNEQFF. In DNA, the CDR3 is TGTGCCACCAGTGACCACGCTAGCGGGGGCTCCTACAATGAGCAGTTCTTC.

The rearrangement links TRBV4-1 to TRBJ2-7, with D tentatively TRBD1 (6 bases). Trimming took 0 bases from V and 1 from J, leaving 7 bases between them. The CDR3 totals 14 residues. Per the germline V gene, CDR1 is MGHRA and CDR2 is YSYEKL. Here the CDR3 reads CASSQEDRSYEQYF. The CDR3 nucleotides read TGCGCCAGCAGCCAAGAAGACAGGTCCTACGAGCAGTACTTC.

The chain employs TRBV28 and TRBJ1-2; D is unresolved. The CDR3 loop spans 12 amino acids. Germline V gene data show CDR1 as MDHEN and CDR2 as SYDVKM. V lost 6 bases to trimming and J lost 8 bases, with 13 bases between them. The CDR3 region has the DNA TGTGCCAGCAGGAACCCAGAGGAAGGCTACACCTTC. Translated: CASRNPEEGYTF.

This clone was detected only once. The CDR3 DNA is TGTGCCAGCAGCGAGGGGACAGCCACAGATACGCAGTATTTT. Protein sequence: CASSEGTATDTQYF. The V and J genes are TRBV2 and TRBJ2-3; 7 nucleotides line up with TRBD1. Germline V gives CDR1 SNHLY, CDR2 FYNNEI. V lost 6 bases and J lost 2; bases outside the gene matches: 5. CDR3 length equals 14 residues.

The CDR3 DNA reads TGCAGCGTTGCCCCTCTTCTTGCCATAGCCATCCCCGAGCAGTTCTTC. It is translated as CSVAPLLAIAIPEQFF. The chain recombines TRBV29-1 with TRBJ2-1; D gene unclear. The CDR3 extends over 16 amino acids. V gave up 4 bases and J gave up 10 bases, with 26 bases separating them. Germline V gene sequence: CDR1 SQVTM, CDR2 ANQGSEA.

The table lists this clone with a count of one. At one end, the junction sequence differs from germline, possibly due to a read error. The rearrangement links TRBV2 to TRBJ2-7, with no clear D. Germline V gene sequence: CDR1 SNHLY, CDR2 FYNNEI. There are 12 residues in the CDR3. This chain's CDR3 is CASSEMAGPSFF. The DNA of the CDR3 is TGTGCCAGCAGTGAAATGGCAGGTCCATCTTTCTTC.

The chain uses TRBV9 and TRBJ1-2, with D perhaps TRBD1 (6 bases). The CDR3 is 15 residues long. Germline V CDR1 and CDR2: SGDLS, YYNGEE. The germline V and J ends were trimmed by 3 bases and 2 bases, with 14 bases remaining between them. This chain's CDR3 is CASSAEQGLNYGYTF. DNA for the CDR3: TGTGCCAGCAGCGCCGAGCAGGGGTTGAACTATGGCTACACCTTC.

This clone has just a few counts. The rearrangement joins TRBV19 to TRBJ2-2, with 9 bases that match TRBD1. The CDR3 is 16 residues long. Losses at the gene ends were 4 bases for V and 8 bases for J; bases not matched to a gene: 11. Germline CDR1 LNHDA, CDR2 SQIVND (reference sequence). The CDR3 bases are TGTGCCAGTAGTAGCCCGGGACAGGGATCACCTGGGGAGCTGTTTTTT. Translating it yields CASSSPGQGSPGELFF.

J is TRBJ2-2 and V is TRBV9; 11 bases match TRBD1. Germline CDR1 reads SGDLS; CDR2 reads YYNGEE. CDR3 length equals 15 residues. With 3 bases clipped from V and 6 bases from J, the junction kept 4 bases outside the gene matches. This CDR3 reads CASSGRDRGSGELFF. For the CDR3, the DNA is TGTGCCAGCAGCGGCCGGGACAGGGGGTCCGGGGAGCTGTTTTTT.

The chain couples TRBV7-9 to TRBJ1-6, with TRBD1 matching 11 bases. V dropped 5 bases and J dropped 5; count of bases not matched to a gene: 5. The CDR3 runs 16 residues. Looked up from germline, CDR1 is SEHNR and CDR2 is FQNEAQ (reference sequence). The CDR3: CASSKGQGDDNSPLHF. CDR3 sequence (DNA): TGTGCCAGCAGCAAGGGACAGGGGGACGATAATTCACCCCTCCACTTT.

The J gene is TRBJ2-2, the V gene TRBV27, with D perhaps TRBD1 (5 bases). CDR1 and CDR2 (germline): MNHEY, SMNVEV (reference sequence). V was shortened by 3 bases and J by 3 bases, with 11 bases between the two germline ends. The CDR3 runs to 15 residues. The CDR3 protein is CASSFGLRDTGELFF. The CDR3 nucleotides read TGTGCCAGCAGTTTCGGTCTCAGGGACACCGGGGAGCTGTTTTTT.

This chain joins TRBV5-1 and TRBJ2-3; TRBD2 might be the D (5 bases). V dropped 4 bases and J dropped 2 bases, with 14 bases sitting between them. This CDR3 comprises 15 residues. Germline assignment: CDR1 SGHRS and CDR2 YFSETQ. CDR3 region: CASSVIGENTDTQYF. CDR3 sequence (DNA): TGCGCCAGCAGCGTCATCGGGGAAAACACAGATACGCAGTATTTT.

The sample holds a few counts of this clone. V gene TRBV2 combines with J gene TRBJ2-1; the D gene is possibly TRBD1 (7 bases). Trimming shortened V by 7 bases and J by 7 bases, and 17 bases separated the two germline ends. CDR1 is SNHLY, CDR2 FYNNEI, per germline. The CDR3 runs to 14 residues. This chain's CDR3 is CASTLVRGRNEQFF. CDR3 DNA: TGTGCCAGCACTCTGGTCAGGGGGAGGAATGAGCAGTTCTTC. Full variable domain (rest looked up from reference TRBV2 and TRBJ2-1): EPEVTQTPSHQVTQMGQEVILRCVPISNHLYFYWYRQILGQKVEFLVSFYNNEISEKSEIFDDQFSVERPDGSNFTLKIRSTKLEDSAMYFCASTLVRGRNEQFFGPGTRLTVL.

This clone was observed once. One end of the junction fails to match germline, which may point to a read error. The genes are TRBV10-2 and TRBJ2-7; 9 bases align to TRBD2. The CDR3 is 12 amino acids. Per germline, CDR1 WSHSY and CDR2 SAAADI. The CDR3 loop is CASMGSGGPTNF. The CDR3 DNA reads TGCGCCAGCATGGGTAGCGGGGGACCTACGAACTTC.

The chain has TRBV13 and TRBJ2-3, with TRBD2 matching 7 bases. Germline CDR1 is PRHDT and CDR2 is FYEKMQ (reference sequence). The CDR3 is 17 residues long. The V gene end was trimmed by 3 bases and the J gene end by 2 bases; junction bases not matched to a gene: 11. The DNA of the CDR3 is TGTGCCAGCAGCTTTTATTCGATGGGAGGGCACACAGATACGCAGTATTTT. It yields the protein CASSFYSMGGHTDTQYF.

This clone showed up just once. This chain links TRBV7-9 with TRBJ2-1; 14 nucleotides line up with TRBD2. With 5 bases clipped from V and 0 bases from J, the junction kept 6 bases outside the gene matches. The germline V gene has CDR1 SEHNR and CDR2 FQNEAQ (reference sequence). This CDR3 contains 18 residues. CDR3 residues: CASSRTSGGYSSYNEQFF. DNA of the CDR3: TGTGCCAGCAGCCGGACTAGCGGGGGGTATAGCTCCTACAATGAGCAGTTCTTC.

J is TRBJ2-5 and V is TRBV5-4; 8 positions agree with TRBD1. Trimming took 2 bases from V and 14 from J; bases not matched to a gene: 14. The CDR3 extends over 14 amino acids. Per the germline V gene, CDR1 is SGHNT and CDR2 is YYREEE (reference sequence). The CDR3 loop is CASSLRTGTGKSYF. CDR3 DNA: TGTGCCAGCAGCTTACGGACCGGGACAGGTAAATCCTACTTC. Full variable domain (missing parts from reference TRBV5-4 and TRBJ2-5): ETGVTQSPTHLIKTRGQQVTLRCSSQSGHNTVSWYQQALGQGPQFIFQYYREEENGRGNFPPRFSGLQFPNYSSELNVNALELDDSALYLCASSLRTGTGKSYFGPGTRLLVL.

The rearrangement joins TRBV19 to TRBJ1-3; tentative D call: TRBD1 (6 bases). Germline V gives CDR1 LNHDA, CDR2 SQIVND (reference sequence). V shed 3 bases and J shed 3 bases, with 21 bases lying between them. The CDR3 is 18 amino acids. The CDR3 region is CASSIGWSRGGSGNTIYF. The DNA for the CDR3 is TGTGCCAGTAGTATTGGCTGGAGCAGGGGTGGGAGTGGAAACACCATATATTTT.

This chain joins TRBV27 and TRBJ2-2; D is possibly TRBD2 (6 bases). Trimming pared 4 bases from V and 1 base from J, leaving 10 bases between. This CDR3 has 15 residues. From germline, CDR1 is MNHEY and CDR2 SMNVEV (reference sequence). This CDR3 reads CASSSYGGNTGELFF. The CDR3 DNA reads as TGTGCCAGCAGTTCCTACGGGGGGAACACCGGGGAGCTGTTTTTT.

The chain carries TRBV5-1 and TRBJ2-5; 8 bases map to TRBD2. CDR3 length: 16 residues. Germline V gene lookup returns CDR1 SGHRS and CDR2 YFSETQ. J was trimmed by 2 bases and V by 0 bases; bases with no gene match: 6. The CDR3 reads CASSLGASGLQETQYF. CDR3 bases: TGCGCCAGCAGCTTGGGAGCTAGCGGGCTGCAAGAGACCCAGTACTTC.